This TCR beta chain was captured by sequencing in a study of Ad26.COV2.S vaccination and SARS-CoV-2 variants. Study-level points and caveats: Comparable non-spike TCR breadth was observed in vaccine and placebo recipients.

About this clone: What it binds is unknown.

Treatment given: 15 to 20 received Ad26.COV2.S at low or high dose, single or two shots; a few received placebo; per-sample allocation not given. Collection of the samples took place on day 63 after the first injection of vaccine or placebo. The vaccine antigen was prefusion-stabilized Wuhan SARS-CoV-2 spike. Trimming cost V 1 base and J 4 bases; bases outside gene matches: 6. Per germline, CDR1 LGHNA and CDR2 YSLEER. The CDR3 contains 15 residues. Only in-frame clones appear in the TCRdb table, and some are missing; sequencing was by immunoSEQ multiplex PCR. Among some 350,000 clones listed, approximately 87% were seen once.

The TCR was taken from a person between 18 and 65 years old who received the Ad26.COV2.S COVID-19 vaccine or a placebo. The chain has TRBV4-3 and TRBJ1-2; 7 nucleotides agree with TRBD1. The specimen comprised peripheral blood, sampled in a trial of Ad26.COV2.S vaccine versus placebo. The CDR3 loop reads CASSQVMGDSYGYTF. As DNA, the CDR3 is TGCGCCAGCAGCCAAGTGATGGGGGACAGCTATGGCTACACCTTC.